This T cell receptor beta chain comes out of a study of blood T cell repertoires in COVID-19. Study-wide background: Acute-phase and convalescent COVID-19 samples originated in the United States, Italy and Spain. Sources were T cells, B-cell-depleted T cells, or PBMCs; the material itself was cDNA or gDNA.

Authors' processing steps: How many nucleated cells were present was estimated from reference gene primer amplification. Generated by immunoSEQ multiplex PCR, the TCRdb table keeps only in-frame clones and is missing some. V and J calls and clone size are as listed in that table; D and trimming were resolved from the DNA. The table has some 52,000 clones, approximately 84% seen once. The V and J ends lost 5 bases and 6 bases respectively, with 20 bases between them. CDR3 length: 16 residues. Germline lookup yields CDR1 MDHEN and CDR2 SYDVKM. The clonotype comes from a human donor in a cohort sampled during active COVID-19. The chain couples TRBV28 to TRBJ1-5, with D possibly TRBD1 on 6 matching bases. The sequenced material came from peripheral blood. The CDR3 DNA is TGTGCCAGCAGTCCCGGGATAACAGGGAAGGGTCAGCCCCAGCATTTT. This sequence encodes CASSPGITGKGQPQHF.